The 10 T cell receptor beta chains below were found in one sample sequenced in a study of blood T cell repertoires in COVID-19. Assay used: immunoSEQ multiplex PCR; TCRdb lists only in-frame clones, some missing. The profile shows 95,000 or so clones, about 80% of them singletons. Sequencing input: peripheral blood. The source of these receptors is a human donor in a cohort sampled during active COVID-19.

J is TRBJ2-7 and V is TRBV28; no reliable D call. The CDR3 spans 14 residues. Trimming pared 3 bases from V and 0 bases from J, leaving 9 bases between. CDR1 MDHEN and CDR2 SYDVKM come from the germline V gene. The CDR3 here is CASSLARSSYEQYF. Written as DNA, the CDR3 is TGTGCCAGCAGTTTGGCCAGATCCTCCTACGAGCAGTACTTC.

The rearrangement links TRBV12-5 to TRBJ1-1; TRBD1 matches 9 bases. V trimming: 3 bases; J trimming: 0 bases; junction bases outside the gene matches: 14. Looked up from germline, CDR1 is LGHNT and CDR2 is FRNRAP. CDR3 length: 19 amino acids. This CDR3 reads CASGFIKDGTGNLNTEAFF. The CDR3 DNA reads TGTGCTAGTGGTTTTATAAAAGACGGGACAGGGAACCTGAACACTGAAGCTTTCTTT.

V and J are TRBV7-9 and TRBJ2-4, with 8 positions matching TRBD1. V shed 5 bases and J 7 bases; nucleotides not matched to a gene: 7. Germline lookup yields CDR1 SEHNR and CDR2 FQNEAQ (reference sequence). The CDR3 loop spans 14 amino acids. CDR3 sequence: CASSLTDRGNIQYF. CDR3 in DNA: TGTGCCAGCAGCCTAACAGACAGGGGTAACATTCAGTACTTC.

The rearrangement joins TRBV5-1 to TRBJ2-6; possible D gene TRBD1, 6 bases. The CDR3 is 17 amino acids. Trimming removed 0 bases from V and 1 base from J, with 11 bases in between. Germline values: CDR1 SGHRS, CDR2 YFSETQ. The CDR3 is CASSLGQGRSGANVLTF. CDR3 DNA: TGCGCCAGCAGCTTGGGGCAGGGGCGGTCTGGGGCCAACGTCCTGACTTTC.

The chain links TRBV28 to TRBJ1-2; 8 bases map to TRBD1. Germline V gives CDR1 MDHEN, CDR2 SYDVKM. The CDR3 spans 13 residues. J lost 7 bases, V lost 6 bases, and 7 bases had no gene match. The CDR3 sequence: CASRPTGAGGYTF. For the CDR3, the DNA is TGTGCCAGCAGGCCGACAGGGGCGGGTGGCTACACCTTC.

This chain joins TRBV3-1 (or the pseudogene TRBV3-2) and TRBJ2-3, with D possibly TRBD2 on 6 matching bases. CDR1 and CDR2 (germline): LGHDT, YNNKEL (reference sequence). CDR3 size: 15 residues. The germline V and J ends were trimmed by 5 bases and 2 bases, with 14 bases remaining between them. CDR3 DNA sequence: TGTGCCAGCAGCTCCAGGGAGGCTCCCACAGATACGCAGTATTTT. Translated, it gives CASSSREAPTDTQYF.

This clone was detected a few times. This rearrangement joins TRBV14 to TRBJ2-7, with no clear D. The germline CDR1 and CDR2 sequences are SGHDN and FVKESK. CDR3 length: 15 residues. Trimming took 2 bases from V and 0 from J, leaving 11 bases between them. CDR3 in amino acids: CASSQLGTSSYEQYF. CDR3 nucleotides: TGTGCCAGCAGCCAACTAGGAACCAGCTCCTACGAGCAGTACTTC.

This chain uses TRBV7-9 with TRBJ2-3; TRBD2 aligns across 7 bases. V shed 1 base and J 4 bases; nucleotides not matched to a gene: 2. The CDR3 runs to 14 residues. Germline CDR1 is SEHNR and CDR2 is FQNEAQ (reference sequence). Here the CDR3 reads CASSLGAGADTQYF. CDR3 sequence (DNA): TGTGCCAGCAGCTTAGGGGCGGGAGCAGATACGCAGTATTTT.

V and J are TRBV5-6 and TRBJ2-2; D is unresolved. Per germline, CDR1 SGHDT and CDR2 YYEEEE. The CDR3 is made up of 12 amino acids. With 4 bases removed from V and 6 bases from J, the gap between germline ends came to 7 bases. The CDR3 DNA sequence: TGTGCCAGCAGCCGACACGCCGGGGAGCTGTTTTTT. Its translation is CASSRHAGELFF.

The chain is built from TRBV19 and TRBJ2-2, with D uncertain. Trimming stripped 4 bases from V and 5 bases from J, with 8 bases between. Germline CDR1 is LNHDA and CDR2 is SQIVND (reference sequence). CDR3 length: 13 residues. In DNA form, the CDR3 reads TGTGCCAGTAGTAGCGCGTCGACCGGGGAGCTGTTTTTT. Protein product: CASSSASTGELFF.